The T cell receptor (beta chain) described here comes from a study of blood T cell repertoires in COVID-19. About the research overall: The United States, Italy and Spain supplied acute and convalescent COVID-19 samples. Sample material is recorded as cDNA or gDNA derived from T cells, B-cell-depleted T cells, or PBMCs.

Source study methods: Estimates of nucleated cell counts were drawn from the amplification of reference gene primers. Some clones are missing from TCRdb's copy, which holds only in-frame ones; the method was immunoSEQ multiplex PCR. That table furnishes V, J and clone size, whereas the DNA furnished D and trimming. The table has over 200,000 clones, roughly 84% seen once. CDR3 size: 16 residues. Germline values: CDR1 LNHDA, CDR2 SQIVND (reference sequence). V lost 4 bases, J lost 4 bases, and 8 bases stayed unmatched. The source is a woman aged 80 or over with active or convalescent COVID-19. Sequencing used peripheral blood. The rearrangement uses TRBV19 and TRBJ2-2; 8 bases map to TRBD1. The CDR3, as DNA: TGTGCCAGTAGTAATGGACAGGGATACCCCACCGGGGAGCTGTTTTTT. Amino acids: CASSNGQGYPTGELFF. Together with reference TRBV19 and TRBJ2-2, the CDR3 gives the full variable domain: DGGITQSPKYLFRKEGQNVTLSCEQNLNHDAMYWYRQDPGQGLRLIYYSQIVNDFQKGDIAEGYSVSREKKESFPLTVTSAQKNPTAFYLCASSNGQGYPTGELFFGEGSRLTVL.